These 2 T cell receptor beta chains came from one sample sequenced in a study of blood T cell repertoires in COVID-19. TCRdb's table, derived via immunoSEQ multiplex PCR, lists solely in-frame clones and lacks some. The table shows 200,000 to 300,000 clones, with 87% occurring only once. Sequencing used peripheral blood. The receptors were gathered from a woman aged 40 to 50 who had recovered from COVID-19.

The chain is built from TRBV18 and TRBJ1-5; D possibly corresponds to TRBD1 (6 bases). CDR3 length: 14 residues. CDR1 and CDR2 from the germline V gene are KGHSH and LQKENI. V was trimmed by 1 base and J by 2 bases, leaving 6 bases between them. The CDR3 sequence: CASSPRQGNQPQHF. The CDR3 DNA follows: TGTGCCAGCTCACCACGACAGGGCAATCAGCCCCAGCATTTT. The full variable domain, with the rest looked up from reference TRBV18 and TRBJ1-5, is NAGVMQNPRHLVRRRGQEARLRCSPMKGHSHVYWYRQLPEEGLKFMVYLQKENIIDESGMPKERFSAEFPKEGPSILRIQQVVRGDSAAYFCASSPRQGNQPQHFGDGTRLSIL.

The chain joins TRBV10-3 to TRBJ1-5; the D is unclear. The V end lost 10 bases, the J end lost 0 bases, and 16 bases lay between the germline ends. The germline CDR1 and CDR2 sequences are ENHRY and SYGVKD. The CDR3 covers 15 residues. CDR3 in amino acids: CATADTEHSNQPQHF. The CDR3 nucleotides are TGTGCCACTGCAGACACAGAACATAGCAATCAGCCCCAGCATTTT.